Listed below are T cell receptor beta chains from one sample, sequenced in a study of blood T cell repertoires in COVID-19. The repertoire was sequenced with immunoSEQ multiplex PCR; TCRdb's copy has only in-frame clones and lacks some. The table shows over 200,000 clones, with over 75% occurring only once. The material sequenced was peripheral blood. All receptors come from a human donor in a cohort sampled during active COVID-19. Both conserved end residues are part of each CDR3. A D gene is named only where the DNA matches it firmly. Clone size is given for some rows only: seen once, a few or many times, or a class if the clone is expanded.

many | TRBJ2-2 | TRBD1 | TRBV7-3 | TGTGCCAGCAGCTTAATCGGGACAGGGGGCGGGGAGCTGTTTTTT | CASSLIGTGGGELFF
NA | TRBJ1-3 | NA | TRBV5-1 | TGCGCCAGCAGGGAGATGATGAACTCTGGAAACACCATATATTTT | CASREMMNSGNTIYF
few | TRBJ2-7 | TRBD2 | TRBV27 | TGTGCCAGCAGTCCACTAGTGACTAGCGGGAGTAGTGAGCAGTACTTC | CASSPLVTSGSSEQYF
once | TRBJ1-5 | TRBD1 | TRBV19 | TGTGCCAGTACCCTCGGGACAGGGGGGGATCAGCCCCAGCATTTT | CASTLGTGGDQPQHF
NA | TRBJ2-7 | NA | TRBV27 | TGTGCCAGCAGTTTAGTTTCGGCACACTCCGGGTACGAGCAGTACTTC | CASSLVSAHSGYEQYF
NA | TRBJ1-5 | TRBD1 | TRBV19 | TGTGCCACCAGAGGACAGGGCCTTTGGCCCCAGCATTTT | CATRGQGLWPQHF
few | TRBJ1-1 | NA | TRBV15 | TGTGCCACCAGCCCCCGGACATCGTCCTGGACTGAAGCTTTCTTT | CATSPRTSSWTEAFF
NA | TRBJ2-1 | TRBD2 | TRBV7-3 | TGTGCCAGCAGCCTTACCCTAGCGGGGGCCTACAATGAGCAGTTCTTC | CASSLTLAGAYNEQFF
NA | TRBJ2-7 | TRBD2 | TRBV11-2 | TGTGCCAGCAGCTTAGCCGAGGCTAGCGGGAGCTACGAGCAGTACTTC | CASSLAEASGSYEQYF
NA | TRBJ2-7 | NA | TRBV30 | TGTGCCTGCGACGGGCCAGGGCATCGGGCGGTATCCTACGAGCAGTACTTC | CACDGPGHRAVSYEQYF
NA | TRBJ2-7 | TRBD2 | TRBV4-1 | TGCGCCAGCAGCCAAGGACTAGCGGTCTCCTACGAGCAGTACTTC | CASSQGLAVSYEQYF
NA | TRBJ2-6 | NA | TRBV2 | TGTGCCAGCAGTGGGGAGGGACAGGCGACCTCTGGGGCCAACGTCCTGACTTTC | CASSGEGQATSGANVLTF
NA | TRBJ2-7 | NA | TRBV7-3 | TGTGCCAGCAGCTCGTTCCCGGGACTGCCGCGGTACTTC | CASSSFPGLPRYF
NA | TRBJ2-5 | NA | TRBV6-5 | TGTGCCAGCAGTTATACAGTGGGGAGACAAGAGACCCAGTACTTC | CASSYTVGRQETQYF
few | TRBJ1-2 | TRBD1 | TRBV2 | TGTGCCAGCAGCGGACAGGGACTCTATGGCTACACCTTC | CASSGQGLYGYTF
NA | TRBJ1-1 | NA | TRBV6-6 | TGTGCCAGCAGTTACCCGGGAGGGAACACTGAAGCTTTCTTT | CASSYPGGNTEAFF
NA | TRBJ1-2 | TRBD1 | TRBV6-6 | TGTGCCAGCAGTCGGACAGGGGGTAACTATGGCTACACCTTC | CASSRTGGNYGYTF
NA | TRBJ2-7 | TRBD1 | TRBV10-3 | TGTGCCATCAGTGTAGCCGGGACAGGGGGTCTCGACGAGCAGTACTTC | CAISVAGTGGLDEQYF
few | TRBJ2-7 | NA | TRBV2 | TGTGCCAGCGGGGGAAGGAGAGGGAGGATTTCCTACGAGCAGTACTTC | CASGGRRGRISYEQYF
once | TRBJ1-6 | TRBD1 | TRBV6-2/TRBV6-3 | TGTGCCAGCAGTTTGCGGGGACAGGGAAACAGATCACCCCTCCACTTT | CASSLRGQGNRSPLHF
once | TRBJ2-1 | NA | TRBV7-6 | TGTGCCAGCAGCCTGGACAGGGGGCGTCTAGCGGGAGGGCGTTTTTACAATGAGCAGTTCTTC | CASSLDRGRLAGGRFYNEQFF
NA | TRBJ2-2 | NA | TRBV7-6 | TGTGCCAGCAGGGTACAGGGCGGTAGCGGGGAGCTGTTTTTT | CASRVQGGSGELFF
NA | TRBJ2-7 | NA | TRBV11-3 | TGTGCCAGCAGCTTAGGGGGCAGGGGCCCCTACGAGCAGTACTTC | CASSLGGRGPYEQYF
NA | TRBJ1-5 | NA | TRBV5-4 | TGTGCCAGCAGCTTGGGCGGAGGCGGTAAACCCCAGCATTTT | CASSLGGGGKPQHF
NA | TRBJ2-6 | TRBD1 | TRBV27 | TGTGCCAGCAGTAGACAGGGTAGGGGGGCCAACGTCCTGACTTTC | CASSRQGRGANVLTF
NA | TRBJ2-7 | NA | TRBV5-1 | TGCGCCAGCAGCTCCCAGGGGAGCTCCTACGAGCAGTACTTC | CASSSQGSSYEQYF
NA | TRBJ2-5 | TRBD1 | TRBV5-1 | TGCGCCAGCAGCTTGTTAAACGTGTGTAGGACAGGGGCCCTATATCGGTACTTC | CASSLLNVCRTGALYRYF
NA | TRBJ1-2 | TRBD1 | TRBV7-9 | TGTGCCAGCAGCCAAACCCCAGGGGGAAACTATGGCTACACCTTC | CASSQTPGGNYGYTF
NA | TRBJ2-3 | TRBD2 | TRBV5-5 | TGTGCCAGCAGCCCGGGACTAGTGTCGGATACGCAGTATTTT | CASSPGLVSDTQYF
NA | TRBJ2-7 | TRBD1 | TRBV5-1 | TGCGCCAGCAGCCCCAGAGGACAGGGGGCAAGGGACGAGCAGTACTTC | CASSPRGQGARDEQYF
once | TRBJ2-7 | NA | TRBV7-2 | TGTGCCAGCTCCCCCGGGGGGCCCAAGACCGAGCAGTACTTC | CASSPGGPKTEQYF
NA | TRBJ1-1 | NA | TRBV6-5 | TGTGCCAGCAGTTATACAATGGGAGCCACTGAAGCTTTCTTT | CASSYTMGATEAFF
NA | TRBJ2-1 | TRBD1 | TRBV5-8 | TGTGCCAGCAGCTTGGAGGGGGCGAGCTCCTACAATGAGCAGTTCTTC | CASSLEGASSYNEQFF
NA | TRBJ2-7 | TRBD1 | TRBV29-1 | TGCAGCGTCAACTGGGACAGGGGCTACGAGCAGTACTTC | CSVNWDRGYEQYF
few | TRBJ2-7 | NA | TRBV11-2 | TGTGCCAGCAGCTTCCGGGACTCCATCTACGAGCAGTACTTC | CASSFRDSIYEQYF
NA | TRBJ1-6 | TRBD1 | TRBV3-1/TRBV3-2 | TGTGCCAGCAGTCCCTGGATTACAGGGGGGAATTCACCCCTCCACTTT | CASSPWITGGNSPLHF
NA | TRBJ1-5 | NA | TRBV28 | TGTGCCAGCACCAAGGCGGACAGTTTTAATCAGCCCCAGCATTTT | CASTKADSFNQPQHF
NA | TRBJ2-6 | NA | TRBV18 | TGTGCCAGCTCACCAGTCTCTTTGTCCGGGGCCAACGTCCTGACTTTC | CASSPVSLSGANVLTF
NA | TRBJ2-3 | NA | TRBV27 | TGTGCCAGCAGTCCCAAGTTCGGTTCGTACTTCACAGATACGCAGTATTTT | CASSPKFGSYFTDTQYF
once | TRBJ2-3 | TRBD2 | TRBV7-3 | TGTGCCAGCAGCTTAACGCCCGTGTCTAGCGGAGATACGCAGTATTTT | CASSLTPVSSGDTQYF
NA | TRBJ2-7 | NA | TRBV6-1 | TGTGCCAGCAGTGAAGGGACAGCGCCCTACGAGCAGTACTTC | CASSEGTAPYEQYF